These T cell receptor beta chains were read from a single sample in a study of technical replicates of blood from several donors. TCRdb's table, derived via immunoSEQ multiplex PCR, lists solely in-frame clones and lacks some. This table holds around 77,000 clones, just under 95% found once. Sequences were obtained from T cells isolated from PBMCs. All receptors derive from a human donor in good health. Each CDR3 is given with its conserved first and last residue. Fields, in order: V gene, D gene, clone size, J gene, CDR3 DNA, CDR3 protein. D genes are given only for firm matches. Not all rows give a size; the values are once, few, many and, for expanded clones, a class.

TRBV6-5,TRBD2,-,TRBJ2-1,TGTGCCAGCAGGAGTCCCGGGACTAGCGGGGAGAACGCGTTCTTC,CASRSPGTSGENAFF
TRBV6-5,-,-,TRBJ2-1,TGTGCCAGCAGTCTACAGAGCTACAATGAGCAGTTCTTC,CASSLQSYNEQFF
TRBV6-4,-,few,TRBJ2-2,TGTGCCAGCAGTGACACGGACAGAACCGGGGAGCTGTTTTTT,CASSDTDRTGELFF
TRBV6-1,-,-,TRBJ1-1,TGTGCCAGCAGTGAAGCCTTTGGCACGAAAACTGAAGCTTTCTTT,CASSEAFGTKTEAFF
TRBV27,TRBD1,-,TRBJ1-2,TGTGCCAGCAGTTGGGACAGAACCAACTATGGCTACACCTTC,CASSWDRTNYGYTF
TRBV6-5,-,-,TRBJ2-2,TGTGCCAGCAGTTCCGCCGTCGGCGGGGAGCTGTTTTTT,CASSSAVGGELFF
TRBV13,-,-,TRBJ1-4,TGTGCCAGCAGCTACCTGGGGGAGGGAGGTGAAAAACTGTTTTTT,CASSYLGEGGEKLFF
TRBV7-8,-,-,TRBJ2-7,TGTGCCAGCAGCCCGAAGGGCGAGGGAAACGAGCAGTACTTC,CASSPKGEGNEQYF
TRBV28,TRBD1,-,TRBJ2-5,TGTGCCAGCAGCGGAACAGGGGAAACCCAGTACTTC,CASSGTGETQYF
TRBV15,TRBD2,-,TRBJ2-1,TGTGCCACCAGCAGAGAAAGGGTAGCGGGATATGAGCAGTTCTTC,CATSRERVAGYEQFF
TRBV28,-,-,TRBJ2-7,TGTGCCAGCAGAGAGGGTAGTATCGAGCAGTACTTC,CASREGSIEQYF
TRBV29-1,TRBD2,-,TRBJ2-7,TGCAGCGTTGAAAGTGTGGAGCGGGGGCATACCTACGAGCAGTACTTC,CSVESVERGHTYEQYF
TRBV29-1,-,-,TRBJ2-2,TGCAGCGTTGGGGGGCAGGCGTCTATCACCGGGGAGCTGTTTTTT,CSVGGQASITGELFF
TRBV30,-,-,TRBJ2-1,TGTGCCTGGAGGGCAGGGATATATGAGCAGTTCTTC,CAWRAGIYEQFF
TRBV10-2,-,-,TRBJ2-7,TGCGCCAGCAGTGGTTCGGGGAGTTCCCACGAGCAGTACTTC,CASSGSGSSHEQYF
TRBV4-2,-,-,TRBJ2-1,TGTGCCAGCAGGGGGGGTCCCGATGAGCAGTTCTTC,CASRGGPDEQFF
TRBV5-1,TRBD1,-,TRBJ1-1,TGCGCCAGCAGGATAGGACAGGGAAGTACTGAAGCTTTCTTT,CASRIGQGSTEAFF
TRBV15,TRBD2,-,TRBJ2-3,TGTGCCACCAGCAGAGATACTAGCGTTATTAGCCCAGATACGCAGTATTTT,CATSRDTSVISPDTQYF
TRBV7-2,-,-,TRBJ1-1,TGTGCCAGCAGCTTAGCCTTCACAGGGCTCAGTGAAGCTTTCTTT,CASSLAFTGLSEAFF
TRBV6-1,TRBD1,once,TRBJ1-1,TGTGCCAGCACCCCGACAGGGGGAAACACTGAAGCTTTCTTT,CASTPTGGNTEAFF
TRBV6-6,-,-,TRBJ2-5,TGTGCCAGCAGTTACCTGGAGACCCAGTACTTC,CASSYLETQYF
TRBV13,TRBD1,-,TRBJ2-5,TGTGCCAGCAGCTGGAGGCCACAGGGGGGAAGCAGAGAGACCCAGTACTTC,CASSWRPQGGSRETQYF
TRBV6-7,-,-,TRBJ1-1,TGTGCCAGCACTCGATGGGGGGTTAGGAGCACTGAAGCTTTCTTT,CASTRWGVRSTEAFF
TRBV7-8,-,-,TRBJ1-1,TGTGCCAGCAGCTTAACAGGGTTGAACACTGAAGCTTTCTTT,CASSLTGLNTEAFF
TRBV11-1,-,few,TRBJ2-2,TGTGCCAGCAGCTTAGTAATGGGACAGAACACCGGGGAGCTGTTTTTT,CASSLVMGQNTGELFF
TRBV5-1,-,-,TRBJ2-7,TGCGCCAGCAGCCTTAACTACGAGCAGTACTTC,CASSLNYEQYF
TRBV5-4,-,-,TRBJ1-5,TGTGCCAGCAGCTCTATGGGTCAGGCCCAGCATTTT,CASSSMGQAQHF
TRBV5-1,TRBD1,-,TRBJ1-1,TGCGCCAGCAGCTTGAGACAGGGACAGGGGGAAACTTTCTTT,CASSLRQGQGETFF
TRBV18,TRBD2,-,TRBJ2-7,TGTGCCAGCTCACCTAGCGGGCTTAGCTCCTACGAGCAGTACTTC,CASSPSGLSSYEQYF
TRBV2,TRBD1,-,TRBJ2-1,TGTGCCAGCATTCCACCGGGACAGTTCTACAATGAGCAGTTCTTC,CASIPPGQFYNEQFF
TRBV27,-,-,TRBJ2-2,TGTGCCAGCAATTCCCGCGGCCGGACCGGGGAGCTGTTTTTT,CASNSRGRTGELFF
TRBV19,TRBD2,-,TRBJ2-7,TGTGCCAGTAGATGGGGACTAGCGGGAGAGGACGAGCAGTACTTC,CASRWGLAGEDEQYF
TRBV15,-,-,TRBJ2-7,TGTGCCACCAGCAGTTCATCCTACGAGCAGTACTTC,CATSSSSYEQYF
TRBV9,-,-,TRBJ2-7,TGTGCCAGCAGCGTGGGGCGAGACTCCTACGAGCAGTACTTC,CASSVGRDSYEQYF
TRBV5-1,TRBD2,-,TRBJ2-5,TGCGCCAGCAGCTTGGGGAGACTAGCGGAAGAGACCCAGTACTTC,CASSLGRLAEETQYF
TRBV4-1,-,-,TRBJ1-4,TGCGCCAGCAGACCTAGACAGCCACAAACAACTAATGAAAAACTGTTTTTT,CASRPRQPQTTNEKLFF
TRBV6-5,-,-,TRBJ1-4,TGTGCCAGCAGTTACGAGGACGGGGTTAATGAAAAACTGTTTTTT,CASSYEDGVNEKLFF
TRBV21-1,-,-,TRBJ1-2,TGTGCCAGCAGCAAAGGCAACTTATGCTATGAGGGCTACACCTTC,CASSKGNLCYEGYTF
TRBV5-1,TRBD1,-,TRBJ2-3,TGCGCCAGCAGCTGGACAGGACCAAGCACAGATACGCAGTATTTT,CASSWTGPSTDTQYF
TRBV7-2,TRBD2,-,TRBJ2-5,TGTGCCAGCAGCGGATTCGGGCTAGCGGTACAAGAGACCCAGTACTTC,CASSGFGLAVQETQYF
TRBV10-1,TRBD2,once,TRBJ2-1,TGCGCCAGCAGTGCACTGGGGACTAGCGGGAGATATGAGCAGTTCTTC,CASSALGTSGRYEQFF
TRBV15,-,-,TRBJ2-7,TGTGCCACCAGCAGAGATCGACAGCTTTACTACGAGCAGTACTTC,CATSRDRQLYYEQYF